This is a list of T cell receptor beta chains from one sample in a study of blood T cell repertoires in COVID-19. Method: immunoSEQ multiplex PCR; TCRdb's copy keeps in-frame clones and lacks some. The table shows about 35,000 clones, with over 60% occurring only once. The material sequenced was peripheral blood. These receptors all come from a human donor in a cohort sampled during active COVID-19. Both conserved end residues are part of each CDR3. D genes are given only for firm matches. Clone size is not always given. Where it is, it says once, few, many or a class for expanded clones.

V	J	D	size	DNA	CDR3
TRBV5-1	TRBJ2-7	TRBD1	-	TGCGCCAGCAGCTTGGGGGACAGGTTCCCCTTGGAGCAGTACTTC	CASSLGDRFPLEQYF
TRBV12-3/TRBV12-4	TRBJ1-2	-	-	TGTGCCAGCAGCCGACAGCGAAGTGGCTACACCTTC	CASSRQRSGYTF
TRBV27	TRBJ1-2	-	-	TGTGCCAGCAGTTTATTCTCTAACTATGGCTACACCTTC	CASSLFSNYGYTF
TRBV19	TRBJ2-3	TRBD1	-	TGTGCCACTAAGAGGGACAGGGGTACAGATACGCAGTATTTT	CATKRDRGTDTQYF
TRBV6-5	TRBJ2-1	TRBD2	-	TGTGCCAGCAGTTATTTGACTAGCGGTCCCAATGAGCAGTTCTTC	CASSYLTSGPNEQFF
TRBV20-1	TRBJ2-1	-	-	TGCAGTGCCATCCCTTACACTGAGCAGTTCTTC	CSAIPYTEQFF
TRBV4-1	TRBJ2-1	TRBD2	-	TGCGCCAGCAGCCAAGAGCCGGGGGGTTATAGTGAGCAGTTCTTC	CASSQEPGGYSEQFF
TRBV10-1	TRBJ1-4	-	-	TGCGCCAGCAGTGAGTCGACAGGACCCAATGAAAAACTGTTTTTT	CASSESTGPNEKLFF
TRBV11-2	TRBJ2-1	TRBD2	-	TGTGCCAGCAGCTTAGAACGGACTAGTCATGAGCAGTTCTTC	CASSLERTSHEQFF
TRBV7-8	TRBJ2-5	-	-	TGTGCCAGCAGCTTAAGAGGTCTAGTCGTCAAACTTTTAGAGACCCAGTACTTC	CASSLRGLVVKLLETQYF
TRBV7-8	TRBJ2-3	-	-	TGTGCCAGCAGCTCTAGCAGAGACGTCCCTAAGTTGGATACGCAGTATTTT	CASSSSRDVPKLDTQYF
TRBV9	TRBJ2-2	TRBD1	-	TGTGCCAGCAGCGTGGGACAGGGGGCGACCGGGGAGCTGTTTTTT	CASSVGQGATGELFF
TRBV28	TRBJ1-5	-	many	TGTGCCAGCAGTTTAAAGTATGGGACTGGGGATCAGCCCCAGCATTTT	CASSLKYGTGDQPQHF
TRBV12-3/TRBV12-4	TRBJ1-2	-	-	TGTGCCAGCAGCCCGGACAGCTCCTATGGCTACACCTTC	CASSPDSSYGYTF
TRBV12-2	TRBJ2-3	-	-	TGTGCAAGTCGCCCCGGGACTAGCGGGGGGGCGGTGACAGATACGCAGTATTTT	CASRPGTSGGAVTDTQYF
TRBV30	TRBJ1-5	-	once	TGTGCCTGGAGTGTACGCGGACTCACAAATCAGCCCCAGCATTTT	CAWSVRGLTNQPQHF
TRBV9	TRBJ2-2	-	-	TGTGCCAGCAGCCTCTCGACCGGGGAGCTGTTTTTT	CASSLSTGELFF